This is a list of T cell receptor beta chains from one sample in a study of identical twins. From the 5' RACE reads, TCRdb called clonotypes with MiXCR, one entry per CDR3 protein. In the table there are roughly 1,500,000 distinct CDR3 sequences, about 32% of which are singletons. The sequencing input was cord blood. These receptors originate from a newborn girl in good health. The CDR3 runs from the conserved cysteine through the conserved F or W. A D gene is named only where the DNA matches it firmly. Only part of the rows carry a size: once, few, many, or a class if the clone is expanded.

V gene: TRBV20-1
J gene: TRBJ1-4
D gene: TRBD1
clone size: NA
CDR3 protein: CSAVQGALNEKLFF
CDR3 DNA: TGCAGTGCTGTACAGGGGGCCCTTAATGAAAAACTGTTTTTT

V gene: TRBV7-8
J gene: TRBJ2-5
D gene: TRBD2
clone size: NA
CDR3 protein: CASSSGLAGARYQETQYF
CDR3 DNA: TGTGCCAGCAGCTCCGGACTAGCGGGGGCCCGATACCAAGAGACCCAGTACTTC

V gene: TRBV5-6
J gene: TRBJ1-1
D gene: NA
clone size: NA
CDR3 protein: CASSLFRSVNTEAFF
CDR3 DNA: TGTGCCAGCAGCTTGTTTAGGTCGGTGAACACTGAAGCTTTCTTT

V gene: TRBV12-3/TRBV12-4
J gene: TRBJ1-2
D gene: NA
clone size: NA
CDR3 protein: CASSFRGVYTF
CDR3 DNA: TGTGCCAGCAGTTTCAGGGGTGTCTACACCTTC

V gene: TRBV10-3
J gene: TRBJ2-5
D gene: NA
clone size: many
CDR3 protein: CAISESKGIETQYF
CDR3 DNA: TGTGCCATCAGTGAGTCGAAAGGAATAGAGACCCAGTACTTC

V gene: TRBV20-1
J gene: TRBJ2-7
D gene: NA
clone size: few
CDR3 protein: CSARGDTTYEQYF
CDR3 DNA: TGCAGTGCTAGAGGGGACACCACCTACGAGCAGTACTTC

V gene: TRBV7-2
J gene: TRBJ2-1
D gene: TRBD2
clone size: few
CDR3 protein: CASSLAGRPSGGAFF
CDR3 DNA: TGTGCCAGCAGCTTAGCGGGGCGGCCTAGCGGGGGGGCGTTCTTC

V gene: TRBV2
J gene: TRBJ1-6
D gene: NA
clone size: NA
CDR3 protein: CASSGTPSPLGNNSPLHF
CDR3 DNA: TGTGCCAGCAGTGGGACGCCCAGTCCGTTGGGGAATAATTCACCCCTCCACTTT

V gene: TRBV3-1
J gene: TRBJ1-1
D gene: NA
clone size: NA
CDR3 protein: CASSPRTVGVNTEAFF
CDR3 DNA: TGTGCCAGCAGCCCTCGGACAGTTGGGGTGAACACTGAAGCTTTCTTT

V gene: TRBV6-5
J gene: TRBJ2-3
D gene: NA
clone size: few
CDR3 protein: CASSYDPVSGRQTDTQYF
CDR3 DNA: TGTGCCAGCAGTTACGATCCCGTATCAGGGAGGCAGACAGATACGCAGTATTTT

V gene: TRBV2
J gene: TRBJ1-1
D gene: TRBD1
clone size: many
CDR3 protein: CASRGQGGTEAFF
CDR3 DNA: TGTGCCAGCAGGGGACAGGGAGGGACTGAAGCTTTCTTT

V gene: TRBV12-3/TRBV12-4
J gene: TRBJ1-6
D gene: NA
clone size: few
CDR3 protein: CASSPNKHKNSPLHF
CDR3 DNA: TGTGCCAGCAGCCCAAATAAGCACAAGAATTCACCCCTCCACTTT

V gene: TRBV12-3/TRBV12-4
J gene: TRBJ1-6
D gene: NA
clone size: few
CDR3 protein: CASSLARYTYNSPLHF
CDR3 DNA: TGTGCCAGCAGTTTAGCGCGGTACACCTATAATTCACCCCTCCACTTT

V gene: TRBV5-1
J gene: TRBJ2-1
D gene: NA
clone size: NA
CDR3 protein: CASSRSRDPYNEQFF
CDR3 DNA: TGCGCCAGCAGCCGTTCGCGGGATCCCTACAATGAGCAGTTCTTC

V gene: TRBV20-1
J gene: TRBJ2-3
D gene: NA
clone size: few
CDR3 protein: CSAFPSTDTQYF
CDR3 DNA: TGCAGTGCTTTTCCTAGCACAGATACGCAGTATTTT

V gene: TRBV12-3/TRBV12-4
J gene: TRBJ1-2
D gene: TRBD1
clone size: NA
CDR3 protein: CASSLARTGFYGYTF
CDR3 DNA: TGTGCCAGCAGTTTAGCCCGGACAGGCTTCTATGGCTACACCTTC

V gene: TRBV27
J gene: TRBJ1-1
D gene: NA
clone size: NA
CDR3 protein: CASSAPGLSTEAFF
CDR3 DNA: TGTGCCAGCAGTGCCCCAGGGTTGAGCACTGAAGCTTTCTTT

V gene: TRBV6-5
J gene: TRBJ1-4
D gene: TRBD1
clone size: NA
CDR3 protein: CASSYQGEGEKLFF
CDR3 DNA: TGTGCCAGCAGTTACCAGGGGGAGGGTGAAAAACTGTTTTTT

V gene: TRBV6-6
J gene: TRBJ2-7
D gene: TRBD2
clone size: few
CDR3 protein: CASSQEREIEYEQYF
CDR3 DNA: TGTGCCAGCAGCCAAGAGCGGGAGATTGAGTACGAGCAGTACTTC

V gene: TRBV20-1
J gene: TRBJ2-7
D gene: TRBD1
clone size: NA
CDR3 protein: CSASIGQGGYEQYF
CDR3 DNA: TGCAGTGCTAGTATAGGACAGGGGGGCTACGAGCAGTACTTC

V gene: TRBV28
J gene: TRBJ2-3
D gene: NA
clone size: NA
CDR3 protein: CASRIQSSADTQYF
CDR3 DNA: TGTGCCAGCCGAATACAGTCTAGCGCAGATACGCAGTATTTT

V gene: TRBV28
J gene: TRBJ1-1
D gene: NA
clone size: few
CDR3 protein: CASSLTGNPEAFF
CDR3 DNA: TGTGCCAGCAGTTTAACAGGGAACCCTGAAGCTTTCTTT

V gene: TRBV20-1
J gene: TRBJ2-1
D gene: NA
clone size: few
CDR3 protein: CSARDGNRDYNEQFF
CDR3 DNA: TGCAGTGCTAGGGACGGGAACAGAGACTACAATGAGCAGTTCTTC

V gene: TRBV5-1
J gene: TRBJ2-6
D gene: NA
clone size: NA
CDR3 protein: CASSLRGRANVLTF
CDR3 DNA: TGCGCCAGCAGCTTGAGGGGAAGGGCCAACGTCCTGACTTTC

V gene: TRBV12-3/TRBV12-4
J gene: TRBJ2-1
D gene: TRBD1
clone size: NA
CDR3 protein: CACSFQGQGPYNEQFF
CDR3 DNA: TGTGCCTGCAGTTTCCAAGGACAGGGCCCCTACAATGAGCAGTTCTTC

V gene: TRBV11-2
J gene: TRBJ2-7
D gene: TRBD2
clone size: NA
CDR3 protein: CASSFLSGRATYEQYF
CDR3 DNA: TGTGCCAGCAGCTTCCTAAGCGGGAGGGCTACGTACGAGCAGTACTTC

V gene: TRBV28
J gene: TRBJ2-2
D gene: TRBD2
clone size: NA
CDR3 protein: CASSPSRAGGMHGELFF
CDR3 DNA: TGTGCCAGCAGCCCCTCGAGAGCGGGAGGTATGCACGGGGAGCTGTTTTTT

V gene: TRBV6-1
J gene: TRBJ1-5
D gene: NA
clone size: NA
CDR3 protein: CASSAARPQHF
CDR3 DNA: TGTGCCAGCAGTGCGGCCAGGCCCCAGCATTTT

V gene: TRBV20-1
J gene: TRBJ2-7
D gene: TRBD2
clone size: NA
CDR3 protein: CSARPASGSYEQYF
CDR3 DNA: TGCAGTGCTAGACCGGCTAGCGGCTCCTACGAGCAGTACTTC

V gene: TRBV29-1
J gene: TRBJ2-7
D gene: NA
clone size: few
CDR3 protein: CSVVVAYEQYF
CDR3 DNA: TGCAGCGTTGTCGTGGCATACGAGCAGTACTTC

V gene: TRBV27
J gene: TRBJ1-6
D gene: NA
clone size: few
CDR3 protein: CASGLRGSPLHF
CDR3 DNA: TGTGCCAGCGGACTCAGGGGTTCACCCCTCCACTTT

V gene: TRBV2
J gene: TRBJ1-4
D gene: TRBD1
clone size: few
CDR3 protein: CATQGDDEKLFF
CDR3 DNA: TGTGCCACCCAGGGGGATGATGAAAAACTGTTTTTT

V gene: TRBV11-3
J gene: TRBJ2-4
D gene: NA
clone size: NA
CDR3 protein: CASSLDLIRAKNIQYF
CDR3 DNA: TGTGCCAGCAGCTTAGATCTCATCCGAGCCAAAAACATTCAGTACTTC

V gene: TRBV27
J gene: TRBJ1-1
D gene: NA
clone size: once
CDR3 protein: CASSLWGRDPMNTEAFF
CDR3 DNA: TGTGCCAGCAGTTTATGGGGCAGGGACCCAATGAACACTGAAGCTTTCTTT

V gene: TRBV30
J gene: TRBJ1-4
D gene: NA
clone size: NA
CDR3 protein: CAWSRQGNEKLFF
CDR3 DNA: TGTGCCTGGAGTAGGCAGGGTAATGAAAAACTGTTTTTT

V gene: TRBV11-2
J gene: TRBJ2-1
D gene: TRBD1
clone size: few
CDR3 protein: CASSSRPGQGYRGAYNEKFF
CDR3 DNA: TGTGCCAGCAGCTCACGACCGGGACAGGGCTACCGGGGAGCCTACAATGAGAAGTTCTTC

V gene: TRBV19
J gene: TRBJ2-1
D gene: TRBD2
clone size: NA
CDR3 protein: CASTRAGGSYNEQFF
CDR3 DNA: TGTGCCAGTACTAGAGCGGGAGGGTCCTACAATGAGCAGTTCTTC

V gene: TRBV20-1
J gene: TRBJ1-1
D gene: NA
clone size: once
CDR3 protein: CSARTTTGHGTNTEAFF
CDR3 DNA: TGCAGTGCTAGAACTACCACAGGGCACGGTACGAACACTGAAGCTTTCTTT

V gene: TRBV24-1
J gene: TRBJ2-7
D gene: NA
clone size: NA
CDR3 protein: CATSHEQYF
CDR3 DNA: TGTGCCACCAGCCACGAGCAGTACTTC

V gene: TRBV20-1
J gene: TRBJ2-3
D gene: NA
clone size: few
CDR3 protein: CSARGRAPAYTTDTQYF
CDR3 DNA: TGCAGTGCTAGAGGCCGTGCTCCGGCGTACACCACAGATACGCAGTATTTT

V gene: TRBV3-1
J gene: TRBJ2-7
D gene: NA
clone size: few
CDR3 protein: CASSQGGSGYEQYF
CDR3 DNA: TGTGCCAGCAGCCAAGGAGGCAGCGGCTACGAGCAGTACTTC

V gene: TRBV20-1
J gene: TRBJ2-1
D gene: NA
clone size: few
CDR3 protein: CSASSGHPAGVQFF
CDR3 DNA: TGCAGTGCTAGCTCGGGACACCCGGCGGGGGTGCAGTTCTTC

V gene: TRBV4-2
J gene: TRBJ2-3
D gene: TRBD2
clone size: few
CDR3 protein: CAGSLIAGTGKDTQYF
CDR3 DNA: TGTGCCGGCAGCCTGATAGCGGGAACTGGAAAGGATACGCAGTATTTT

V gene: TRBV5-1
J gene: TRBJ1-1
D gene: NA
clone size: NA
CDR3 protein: CASSFSGLMNTEAFF
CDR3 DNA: TGCGCCAGCAGCTTCTCAGGCCTCATGAACACTGAAGCTTTCTTT

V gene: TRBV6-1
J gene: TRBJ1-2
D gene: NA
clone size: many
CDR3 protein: CASSPTGVLYGYTF
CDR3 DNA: TGTGCCAGCAGTCCCACAGGAGTACTCTATGGCTACACCTTC